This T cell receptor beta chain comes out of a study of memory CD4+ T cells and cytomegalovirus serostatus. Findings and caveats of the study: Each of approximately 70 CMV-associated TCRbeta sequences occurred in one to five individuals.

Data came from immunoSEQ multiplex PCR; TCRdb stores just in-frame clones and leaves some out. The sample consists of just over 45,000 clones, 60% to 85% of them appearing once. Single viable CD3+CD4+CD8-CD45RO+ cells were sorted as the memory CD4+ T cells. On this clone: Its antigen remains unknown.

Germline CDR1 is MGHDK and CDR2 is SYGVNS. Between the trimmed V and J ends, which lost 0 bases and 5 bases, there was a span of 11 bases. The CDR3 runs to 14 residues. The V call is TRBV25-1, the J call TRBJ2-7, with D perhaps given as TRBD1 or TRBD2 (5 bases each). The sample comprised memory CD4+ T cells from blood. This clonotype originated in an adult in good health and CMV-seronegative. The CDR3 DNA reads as TGTGCCAGCAGTGAATATGGGGGTTTCAACGAGCAGTACTTC. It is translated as CASSEYGGFNEQYF.